This T cell receptor beta chain was sequenced for a study of T cell clonotyping in hematopoietic cell transplantation. Germline V gives CDR1 MDHEN, CDR2 SYDVKM. Trimming left V 6 bases short and J 6 bases short, with 14 bases between. The CDR3 runs 13 residues. Time point meaning: recipient sample about 28 days before transplant, after cytoreduction. The table came from immunoSEQ multiplex PCR; TCRdb's copy has only in-frame clones and leaves some out. Of roughly 34,000 clones in the sample, 85% to 95% were seen once. This clone was seen a handful of times. The receptor comes from a man between 40 and 49 years old with chronic myeloid leukemia. Some clones in this sample may be carry-over from other donors' samples. This specimen consisted of peripheral blood mononuclear cells, obtained before stem cell transplant. The chain combines TRBV28 with TRBJ2-5, with D perhaps TRBD1 (6 bases). CDR3 sequence (DNA): TGTGCCAGCAGGGCAGGGGCTCGGAAGACCCAGTACTTC. As protein: CASRAGARKTQYF.